These 13 T cell receptor beta chains were all obtained from the same sample, sequenced in a study of cytomegalovirus exposure and HLA in healthy donors (dated by TCRdb to between 2016 and 2019). Receptor amplification or capture employed the immunoSEQ multiplex PCR assay. The multiplex PCR relied on a mix of 60 forward primers for TCR Vbeta segments and 13 reverse primers for TCR Jbeta segments. Imported from immuneACCESS, the table was reduced by TCRdb to in-frame sequences with V and J called. These copies leave out some clones; in studies compared against another copy, an unresolved V gene accounts for under half, and the cause of the remainder is not known. Within this sample are approximately 140,000 clones, with around 72% of them counted one time only. The ten largest clones represent 1.3% of the sample. Sequenced input: PBMCs. The receptors shown here come from a woman in her thirties or forties in good health and CMV-seronegative.

This chain connects TRBV9 to TRBJ1-6, with D perhaps matching TRBD1 (6 bases). This CDR3 comprises 12 residues. Germline CDR1 SGDLS, CDR2 YYNGEE. V was pared by 0 bases and J by 13 bases, with 8 bases between. CDR3 sequence reads: CASSVATGPLHF. CDR3 bases: TGTGCCAGCAGCGTAGCTACAGGGCCCCTCCACTTT.

The rearrangement joins TRBV4-1 to TRBJ2-1, with TRBD2 as a possible D gene (5 bases). This CDR3 comprises 14 residues. CDR1 and CDR2 from the germline V gene are MGHRA and YSYEKL. Trimming removed 0 bases from V and 6 bases from J, with 9 bases in between. The CDR3 loop is CASSQDYEGNEQFF. The CDR3, as DNA: TGCGCCAGCAGCCAAGACTACGAGGGCAATGAGCAGTTCTTC.

With regard to this clone: One junction end does not reproduce the germline sequence, and a read error may be involved. This chain uses TRBV7-7 with TRBJ2-3, with 7 nucleotides matching TRBD1. The CDR3 runs to 15 residues. CDR1 and CDR2 (germline): SSHAT, FNYEAQ (reference sequence). Here the CDR3 reads CASSQTTGSPDTQYF. CDR3 in DNA: TGTGCTAGCAGCCAGACGACAGGGAGCCCAGATACGCAGTATTTT.

This clone has a handful of counts. This chain connects TRBV4-1 to TRBJ1-1; D ambiguous. V dropped 0 bases and J dropped 1 base, with 15 bases sitting between them. Germline loops: CDR1 MGHRA, CDR2 YSYEKL. The CDR3 covers 17 residues. Here the CDR3 DNA reads TGCGCCAGCAGCCAAGAATTGGCCAGATGGGCGAACACTGAAGCTTTCTTT. Translation gives CASSQELARWANTEAFF.

This clone was picked up a small number of times. This chain joins TRBV2 and TRBJ2-3; a weak D match, TRBD2 (5 bases). Trimming took 5 bases from V and 4 from J, leaving 7 bases between them. This CDR3 region has 12 residues. The germline CDR1 and CDR2 sequences are SNHLY and FYNNEI. CDR3 in amino acids: CASSTSSDTQYF. The DNA of the CDR3 is TGTGCCAGCAGTACTAGTTCAGATACGCAGTATTTT.

The CDR3 loop is CASSFSTGGAGAIRKLFF. CDR3 DNA: TGTGCCAGCAGCTTCTCGACAGGGGGCGCGGGCGCGATTCGAAAACTGTTTTTT. This sequence joins TRBV7-8 and TRBJ1-4, with 10 bases matching TRBD1. Trimming took 3 bases from V and 10 from J; bases not matched to a gene: 17. CDR1 and CDR2 from the germline V gene are SGHVS and FQNEAQ. The CDR3 spans 18 residues.

This sequence joins TRBV4-3 and TRBJ2-3; D uncertain. The ends were cut back, 1 base at V and 0 bases at J, with 8 bases in the middle. The CDR3 contains 15 residues. CDR1 and CDR2 (germline): LGHNA, YSLEER. CDR3 DNA: TGCGCCAGCAGCCAAGGACCGACTAGCACAGATACGCAGTATTTT. Its protein product is CASSQGPTSTDTQYF.

The chain recombines TRBV5-1 with TRBJ2-1; 8 bases match TRBD1. J lost 7 bases, V lost 1 base, and 19 bases had no gene match. Per the germline V gene, CDR1 is SGHRS and CDR2 is YFSETQ. This CDR3 region has 19 residues. The CDR3 region is CASSLTTRPGQGLLNEQFF. CDR3 nucleotides: TGCGCCAGCAGCTTGACCACTAGACCCGGACAGGGTTTGTTGAATGAGCAGTTCTTC.

This clone was picked up a small number of times. J is TRBJ2-1 and V is TRBV2; 10 positions agree with TRBD2. There are 13 residues in the CDR3. Germline values: CDR1 SNHLY, CDR2 FYNNEI. Germline trimming cut 10 bases from V and 9 bases from J; bases unmatched to any gene: 9. The CDR3 loop is CATSSGGIGEQFF. CDR3 bases: TGTGCCACCTCTAGCGGGGGTATTGGTGAGCAGTTCTTC.

CDR3 loop: CASSLQGDLTGELFF. CDR3 nucleotide sequence: TGTGCCAGCTCACTCCAGGGTGACCTTACCGGGGAGCTGTTTTTT. The V and J genes are TRBV18 and TRBJ2-2, with D possibly matching TRBD1 (5 bases). V was cut by 4 bases and J by 5 bases, with 14 bases left in between. The CDR3 runs 15 residues. The V gene's germline CDR1 is KGHSH and CDR2 LQKENI.

This sequence joins TRBV9 and TRBJ2-5, with 9 bases fitting TRBD1. The ends lost 0 bases at V and 4 bases at J; junction bases unmatched: 10. The CDR3 is 17 amino acids. Germline values: CDR1 SGDLS, CDR2 YYNGEE. CDR3: CASSVATGTGIPETQYF. The CDR3 bases are TGTGCCAGCAGCGTAGCTACAGGGACAGGGATCCCAGAGACCCAGTACTTC.

This chain links TRBV4-3 with TRBJ2-2, with 11 bases identical to TRBD1. Germline trimming cut 0 bases from V and 4 bases from J; bases unmatched to any gene: 4. Germline V gene lookup returns CDR1 LGHNA and CDR2 YSLEER. This CDR3 is built from 17 residues. DNA of the CDR3: TGCGCCAGCAGCCAAGATCAAGGGACAGGGGGCACCGGGGAGCTGTTTTTT. It encodes CASSQDQGTGGTGELFF.

The rearrangement uses TRBV28 and TRBJ2-7, with D tentatively TRBD1 (6 bases). V gave up 7 bases and J gave up 2 bases, with 12 bases separating them. The length of the CDR3 is 13 residues. In germline, CDR1 is MDHEN, CDR2 SYDVKM. CDR3 DNA sequence: TGTGCCAGCAAAAGGACAGCCGCCTACGAGCAGTACGTC. This gives the protein CASKRTAAYEQYV.